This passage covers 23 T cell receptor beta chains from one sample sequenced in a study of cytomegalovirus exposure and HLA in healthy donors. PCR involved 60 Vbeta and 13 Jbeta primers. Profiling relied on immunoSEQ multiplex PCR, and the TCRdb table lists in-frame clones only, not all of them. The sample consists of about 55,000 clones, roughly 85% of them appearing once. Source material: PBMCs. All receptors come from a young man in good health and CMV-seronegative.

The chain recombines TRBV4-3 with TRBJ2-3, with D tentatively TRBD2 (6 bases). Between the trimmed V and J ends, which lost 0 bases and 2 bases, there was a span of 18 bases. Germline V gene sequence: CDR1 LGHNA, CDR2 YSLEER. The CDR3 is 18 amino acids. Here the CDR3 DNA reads TGCGCCAGCAGCCAAGATATCCGGCAGGGACTCAACACAGATACGCAGTATTTT. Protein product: CASSQDIRQGLNTDTQYF.

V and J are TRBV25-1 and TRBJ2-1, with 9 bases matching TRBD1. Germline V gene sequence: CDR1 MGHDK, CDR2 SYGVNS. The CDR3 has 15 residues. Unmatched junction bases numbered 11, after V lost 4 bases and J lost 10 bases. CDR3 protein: CASSAYRDRAKEQFF. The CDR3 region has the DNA TGTGCCAGCAGTGCTTACCGGGACAGGGCTAAAGAGCAGTTCTTC.

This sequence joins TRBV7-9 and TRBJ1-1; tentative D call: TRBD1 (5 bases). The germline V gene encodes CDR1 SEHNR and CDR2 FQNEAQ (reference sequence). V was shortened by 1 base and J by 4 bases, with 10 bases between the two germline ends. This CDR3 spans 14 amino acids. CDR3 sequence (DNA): TGTGCCAGCAGCTTAGTGGGGCTCGGCACTGAAGCTTTCTTT. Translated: CASSLVGLGTEAFF.

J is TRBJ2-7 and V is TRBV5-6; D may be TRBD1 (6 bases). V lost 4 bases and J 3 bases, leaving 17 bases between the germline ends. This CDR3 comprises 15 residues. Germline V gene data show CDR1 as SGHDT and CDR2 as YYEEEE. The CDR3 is CASSPQGEGYYEQYF. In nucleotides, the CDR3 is TGTGCCAGCAGCCCACAGGGTGAGGGGTACTACGAGCAGTACTTC.

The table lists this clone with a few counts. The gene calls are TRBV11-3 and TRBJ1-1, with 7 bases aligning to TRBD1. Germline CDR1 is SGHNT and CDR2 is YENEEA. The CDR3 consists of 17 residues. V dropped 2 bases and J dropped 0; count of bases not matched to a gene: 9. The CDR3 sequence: CASSLRGWDSLNTEAFF. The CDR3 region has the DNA TGTGCCAGCAGCTTACGGGGCTGGGACAGCCTGAACACTGAAGCTTTCTTT.

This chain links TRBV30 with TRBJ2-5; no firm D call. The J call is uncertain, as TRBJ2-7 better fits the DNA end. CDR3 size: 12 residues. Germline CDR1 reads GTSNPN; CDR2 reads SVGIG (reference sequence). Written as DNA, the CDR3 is TGTGCCTGGAGTGTATGGGGCTACGAGCAGTACTTC. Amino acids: CAWSVWGYEQYF.

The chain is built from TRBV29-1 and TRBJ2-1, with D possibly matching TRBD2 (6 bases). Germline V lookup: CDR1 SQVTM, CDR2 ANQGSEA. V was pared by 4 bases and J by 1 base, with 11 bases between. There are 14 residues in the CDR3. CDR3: CSVVVGGSYNEQFF. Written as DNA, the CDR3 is TGCAGCGTTGTTGTGGGGGGATCCTACAATGAGCAGTTCTTC.

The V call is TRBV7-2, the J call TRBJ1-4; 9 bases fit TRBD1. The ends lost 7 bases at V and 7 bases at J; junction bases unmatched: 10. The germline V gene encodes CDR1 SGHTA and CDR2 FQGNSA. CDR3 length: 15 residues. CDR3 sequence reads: CASTRSQGAREKLFF. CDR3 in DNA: TGTGCCAGCACCCGGTCACAGGGGGCGCGTGAAAAACTGTTTTTT. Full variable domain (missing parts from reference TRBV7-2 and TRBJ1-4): GAGVSQSPSNKVTEKGKDVELRCDPISGHTALYWYRQSLGQGLEFLIYFQGNSAPDKSGLPSDRFSAERTGGSVSTLTIQRTQQEDSAVYLCASTRSQGAREKLFFGSGTQLSVL.

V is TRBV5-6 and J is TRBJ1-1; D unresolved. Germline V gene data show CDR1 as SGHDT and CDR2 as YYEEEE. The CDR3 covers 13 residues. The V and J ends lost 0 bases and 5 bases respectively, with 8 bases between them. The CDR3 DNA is TGTGCCAGCAGCTTGGGGCCCATGACTGAAGCTTTCTTT. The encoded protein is CASSLGPMTEAFF.

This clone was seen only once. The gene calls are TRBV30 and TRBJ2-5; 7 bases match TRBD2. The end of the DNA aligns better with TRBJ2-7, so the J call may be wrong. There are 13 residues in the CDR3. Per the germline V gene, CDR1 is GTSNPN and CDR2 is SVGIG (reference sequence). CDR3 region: CAWSSGGSYEQYF. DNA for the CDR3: TGTGCCTGGAGTTCGGGCGGGAGCTACGAGCAGTACTTC.

CDR3 sequence (DNA): TGTGCCAGCAGCTTCGGACAGGGGGCGGACGAGCAGTACTTC. It translates to CASSFGQGADEQYF. The J gene is TRBJ2-7, the V gene TRBV7-8; 11 bases agree with TRBD1. CDR1 and CDR2 (germline): SGHVS, FQNEAQ. The CDR3 covers 14 residues. V was clipped by 3 bases and J by 5 bases; unmatched bases: 3.

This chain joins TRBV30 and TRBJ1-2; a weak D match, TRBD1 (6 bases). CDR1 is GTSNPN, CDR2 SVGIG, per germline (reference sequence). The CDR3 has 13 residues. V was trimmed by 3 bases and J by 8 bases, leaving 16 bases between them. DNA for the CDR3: TGTGCCTGGAGCGTGCACAGGGTCGGAGGCTACACCTTC. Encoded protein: CAWSVHRVGGYTF.

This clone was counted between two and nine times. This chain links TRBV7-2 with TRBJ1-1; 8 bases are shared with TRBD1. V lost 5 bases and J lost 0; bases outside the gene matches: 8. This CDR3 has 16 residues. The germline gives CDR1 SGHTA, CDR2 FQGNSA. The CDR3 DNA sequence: TGTGCCAGCAGCCGCTCGACAGGGGACATGAACACTGAAGCTTTCTTT. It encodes CASSRSTGDMNTEAFF.

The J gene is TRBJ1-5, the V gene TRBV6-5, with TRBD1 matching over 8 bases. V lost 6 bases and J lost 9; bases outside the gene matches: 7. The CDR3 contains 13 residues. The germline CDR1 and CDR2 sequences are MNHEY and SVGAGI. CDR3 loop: CASSKGQGRPQHF. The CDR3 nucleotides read TGTGCCAGCAGCAAAGGACAGGGTAGGCCCCAGCATTTT.

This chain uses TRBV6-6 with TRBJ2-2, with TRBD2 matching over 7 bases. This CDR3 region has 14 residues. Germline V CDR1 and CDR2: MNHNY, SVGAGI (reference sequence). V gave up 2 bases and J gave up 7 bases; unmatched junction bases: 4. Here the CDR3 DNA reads TGTGCCAGCAGTTACGGCGGGACTAACGGGGAGCTGTTTTTT. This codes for CASSYGGTNGELFF.

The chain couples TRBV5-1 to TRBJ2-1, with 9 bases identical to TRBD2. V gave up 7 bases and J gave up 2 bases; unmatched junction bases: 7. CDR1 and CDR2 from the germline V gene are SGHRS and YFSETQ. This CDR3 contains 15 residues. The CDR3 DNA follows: TGCGCCAGCCGAGAGGGACTAGCTGCCTACAATGAGCAGTTCTTC. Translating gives CASREGLAAYNEQFF.

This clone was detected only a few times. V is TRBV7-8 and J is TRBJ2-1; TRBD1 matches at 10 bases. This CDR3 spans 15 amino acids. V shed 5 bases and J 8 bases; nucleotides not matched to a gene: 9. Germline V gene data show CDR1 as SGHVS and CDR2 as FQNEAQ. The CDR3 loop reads CASSRRQGARYEQFF. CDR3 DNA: TGTGCCAGCAGCAGAAGACAGGGGGCGCGATATGAGCAGTTCTTC.

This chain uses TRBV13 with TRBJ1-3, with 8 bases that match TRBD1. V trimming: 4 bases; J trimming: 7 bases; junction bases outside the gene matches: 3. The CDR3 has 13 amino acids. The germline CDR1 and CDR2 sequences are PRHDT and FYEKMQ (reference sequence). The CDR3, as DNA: TGTGCCAGCAGCTCGGACAGGGTTAACACCATATATTTT. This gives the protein CASSSDRVNTIYF. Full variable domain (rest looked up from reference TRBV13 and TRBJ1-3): AAGVIQSPRHLIKEKRETATLKCYPIPRHDTVYWYQQGPGQDPQFLISFYEKMQSDKGSIPDRFSAQQFSDYHSELNMSSLELGDSALYFCASSSDRVNTIYFGEGSWLTVV.

CDR3 residues: CASSLGRRRWPDTQYF. The CDR3 coding sequence is TGTGCCAGCAGCTTAGGGAGACGACGGTGGCCAGATACGCAGTATTTT. V gene TRBV7-2 combines with J gene TRBJ2-3; D unresolved. The V gene lost 1 base and the J gene lost 4 bases, with 15 bases spanning the gap. Germline V gives CDR1 SGHTA, CDR2 FQGNSA. The CDR3 sequence is 16 residues long.

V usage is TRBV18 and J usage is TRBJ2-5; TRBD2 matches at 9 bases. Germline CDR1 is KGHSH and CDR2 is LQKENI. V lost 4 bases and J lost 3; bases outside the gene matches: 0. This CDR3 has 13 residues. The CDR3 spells CASSRTSEETQYF. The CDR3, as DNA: TGTGCCAGCTCACGGACTAGCGAAGAGACCCAGTACTTC.

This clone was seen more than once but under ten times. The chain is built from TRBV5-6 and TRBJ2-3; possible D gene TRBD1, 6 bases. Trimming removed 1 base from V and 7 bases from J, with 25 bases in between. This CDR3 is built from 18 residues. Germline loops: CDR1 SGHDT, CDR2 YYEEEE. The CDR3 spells CASSLSGTTFWGSYTQYF. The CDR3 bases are TGTGCCAGCAGCTTGTCCGGGACAACCTTCTGGGGATCTTATACGCAGTATTTT.

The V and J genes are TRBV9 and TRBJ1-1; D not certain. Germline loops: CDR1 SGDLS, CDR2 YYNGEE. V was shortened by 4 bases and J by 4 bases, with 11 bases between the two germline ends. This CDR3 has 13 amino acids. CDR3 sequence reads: CASSTDTITEAFF. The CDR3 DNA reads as TGTGCCAGCAGCACAGACACGATCACTGAAGCTTTCTTT.

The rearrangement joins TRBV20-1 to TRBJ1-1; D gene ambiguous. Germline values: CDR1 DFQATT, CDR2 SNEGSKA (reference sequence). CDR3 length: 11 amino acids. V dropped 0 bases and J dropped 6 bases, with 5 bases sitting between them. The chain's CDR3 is CSARDPAEAFF. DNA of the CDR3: TGCAGTGCTAGAGATCCAGCTGAAGCTTTCTTT.